The 26 T cell receptor beta chains given below trace back to one sample, sequenced in a study of cytomegalovirus exposure and HLA in healthy donors. Primers: 60 Vbeta forward and 13 Jbeta reverse. Profiled with immunoSEQ multiplex PCR; TCRdb holds only in-frame clones, not every one. The sample yields hundreds of thousands of clones, 75% to 90% seen once. Material for sequencing was PBMCs. These receptors originate from a young woman in good health and CMV-seronegative.

The V call is TRBV6-1, the J call TRBJ1-6, with D maybe TRBD1 (5 bases). The CDR3 is 14 residues long. V was trimmed by 5 bases and J by 7 bases, leaving 12 bases between them. In germline, CDR1 is MNHNS, CDR2 SASEGT. DNA of the CDR3: TGTGCCAGCAGTATTGCAGGGCAGAATTCACCCCTCCACTTT. Residues: CASSIAGQNSPLHF.

This sequence joins TRBV27 and TRBJ2-1; D is perhaps TRBD1 (5 bases). The V end lost 3 bases, the J end lost 4 bases, and 13 bases lay between the germline ends. CDR3 length: 15 amino acids. The germline CDR1 and CDR2 sequences are MNHEY and SMNVEV (reference sequence). Written as DNA, the CDR3 is TGTGCCAGCAGTTTGGCCCCTGGGGCTTACAATGAGCAGTTCTTC. Amino acid sequence: CASSLAPGAYNEQFF.

The chain joins TRBV7-9 to TRBJ2-7; tentatively, D is TRBD1 (6 bases). Germline V gives CDR1 SEHNR, CDR2 FQNEAQ (reference sequence). With 4 bases removed from V and 2 bases from J, the gap between germline ends came to 15 bases. The CDR3 sequence is 15 residues long. CDR3 sequence: CASSSTTGRAYEQYF. The CDR3 DNA follows: TGTGCCAGCAGCTCAACCACAGGGCGTGCCTACGAGCAGTACTTC.

CDR3 coding DNA: TGTGCCAGCTCACCCCTAGTGGGAGAGGACTATGGCTACACCTTC. Its protein is CASSPLVGEDYGYTF. The V and J genes are TRBV18 and TRBJ1-2; D remains unclear. The V gene's germline CDR1 is KGHSH and CDR2 LQKENI. CDR3 size: 15 residues. Trimming removed 3 bases from V and 3 bases from J, with 14 bases in between.

The J gene is TRBJ2-3, the V gene TRBV9; TRBD2 matches 8 bases. Germline V CDR1 and CDR2: SGDLS, YYNGEE. Losses at the gene ends were 0 bases for V and 3 bases for J; bases not matched to a gene: 6. The CDR3 extends over 16 amino acids. The CDR3 protein is CASSVGVSGNTDTQYF. In nucleotides, the CDR3 is TGTGCCAGCAGCGTAGGGGTTAGCGGGAATACAGATACGCAGTATTTT.

The rearrangement joins TRBV18 to TRBJ2-7, with TRBD2 matching 9 bases. Germline CDR1 reads KGHSH; CDR2 reads LQKENI. The trim removed 1 base at V and 1 base at J, leaving 11 bases unmatched. The CDR3 length is 18 residues. The CDR3 bases are TGTGCCAGCTCACCACAAGCGTCTAGCGGGGTGACTTCCTACGAGCAGTACTTC. The encoded protein is CASSPQASSGVTSYEQYF.

The chain uses TRBV2 and TRBJ1-5, with D uncertain. Trimming left V 1 base short and J 1 base short, with 8 bases between. This CDR3 region has 15 residues. Germline-derived CDR1 and CDR2 are SNHLY and FYNNEI. CDR3 amino acids: CASSEGAPSNQPQHF. Written as DNA, the CDR3 is TGTGCCAGCAGTGAAGGGGCGCCCAGCAATCAGCCCCAGCATTTT.

This clone was recorded only once. The CDR3 DNA reads TGTGCCAGCTCCAGGGGTACCTATGAGCAGTTCTTC. Translation gives CASSRGTYEQFF. V usage is TRBV9 and J usage is TRBJ2-1; a possible D gene is TRBD1 (6 bases). V was cut by 7 bases and J by 8 bases, with 13 bases left in between. Germline values: CDR1 SGDLS, CDR2 YYNGEE. The CDR3 spans 12 residues.

The chain recombines TRBV10-1 with TRBJ2-3; 7 bases align to TRBD2. Germline loops: CDR1 WNHNN, CDR2 SYGVQD (reference sequence). J was trimmed by 9 bases and V by 6 bases; bases with no gene match: 9. The CDR3 has 13 amino acids. CDR3 residues: CASRERDYGTQYF. The CDR3 DNA reads as TGCGCCAGCAGGGAACGGGACTACGGAACGCAGTATTTT.

This clone came up once. This chain uses TRBV11-2 with TRBJ2-4, with D unresolved. The ends were cut back, 4 bases at V and 8 bases at J, with 9 bases in the middle. The germline V gene has CDR1 SGHAT and CDR2 FQNNGV. This CDR3 has 12 residues. CDR3 amino acids: CASSSSLDIQYF. CDR3 coding DNA: TGTGCCAGCAGCTCCAGTTTGGACATTCAGTACTTC.

The table lists this clone with a count of one. The CDR3 bases are TGTGCCAGCAGCACCAACAAGCGGGGGTCTCCGCGGTTCTTC. Translating it yields CASSTNKRGSPRFF. The chain uses TRBV9 and TRBJ2-1, with 8 positions matching TRBD2. V lost 4 bases to trimming and J lost 15 bases; unmatched junction nucleotides: 15. The CDR3 runs to 14 residues. Germline V lookup: CDR1 SGDLS, CDR2 YYNGEE.

The rearrangement joins TRBV19 to TRBJ1-5; 9 positions agree with TRBD1. Germline CDR1 reads LNHDA; CDR2 reads SQIVND (reference sequence). The J segment lost 6 bases and the V segment lost 6 bases, leaving 12 bases of the junction unmatched. The CDR3 has 16 amino acids. In DNA form, the CDR3 reads TGTGCCAGTAGCCCGCAGACGACAGGGGGAGGTCAGCCCCAGCATTTT. Amino acids: CASSPQTTGGGQPQHF.

V usage is TRBV28 and J usage is TRBJ2-5; possibly TRBD1 for D (5 bases). Germline V CDR1 and CDR2: MDHEN, SYDVKM. The CDR3 is made up of 15 amino acids. V lost 8 bases and J 5 bases, leaving 21 bases between the germline ends. Here the CDR3 reads CASLTGQVDMETQYF. In DNA, the CDR3 is TGTGCCAGCTTGACCGGACAAGTCGATATGGAGACCCAGTACTTC.

The rearrangement links TRBV11-2 to TRBJ2-7; no firm D call. The CDR3 runs 13 residues. Between the trimmed V and J ends, which lost 2 bases and 3 bases, there was a span of 8 bases. The germline V gene has CDR1 SGHAT and CDR2 FQNNGV. The CDR3 bases are TGTGCCAGCAGCTTACGGGTTGACTACGAGCAGTACTTC. Translation: CASSLRVDYEQYF.

The V gene is TRBV29-1, the J gene TRBJ2-7; tentative D call: TRBD2 (6 bases). CDR3 length equals 18 residues. V dropped 1 base and J dropped 6 bases, with 28 bases sitting between them. Germline CDR1 and CDR2: SQVTM and ANQGSEA. CDR3 coding DNA: TGCAGCGTTGAAGTGATCAAAACCGCCGGGACTTTCGGACTCGAGCAGTACTTC. Residues: CSVEVIKTAGTFGLEQYF.

In DNA form, the CDR3 reads TGTGCCAGCACCCTAGAGCGCAGCGGGAGAGGGATAGTGGAGACCCAGTACTTC. Its translation is CASTLERSGRGIVETQYF. The rearrangement links TRBV7-9 to TRBJ2-5; 8 positions agree with TRBD2. The junction had 21 bases not matched to a gene; V was cut back by 7 bases and J by 5 bases. Germline V gene sequence: CDR1 SEHNR, CDR2 FQNEAQ (reference sequence). This CDR3 comprises 18 residues.

This clone was observed a single time. The chain uses TRBV27 and TRBJ1-4; weak D call: TRBD1 (5 bases). V shed 2 bases and J shed 6 bases, with 13 bases lying between them. This CDR3 region has 15 residues. Germline V gene data show CDR1 as MNHEY and CDR2 as SMNVEV (reference sequence). In nucleotides, the CDR3 is TGTGCCAGCAGTTTACGGGGGTTGTTCTATGAAAAACTGTTTTTT. It yields the protein CASSLRGLFYEKLFF. Complete variable domain (other parts from reference TRBV27 and TRBJ1-4): EAQVTQNPRYLITVTGKKLTVTCSQNMNHEYMSWYRQDPGLGLRQIYYSMNVEVTDKGDVPEGYKVSRKEKRNFPLILESPSPNQTSLYFCASSLRGLFYEKLFFGSGTQLSVL.

The chain joins TRBV5-1 to TRBJ2-6; D is possibly TRBD1 (6 bases). Germline V gives CDR1 SGHRS, CDR2 YFSETQ. This CDR3 is built from 17 residues. V was pared by 3 bases and J by 0 bases, with 13 bases between. CDR3 coding DNA: TGCGCCAGCAGCTATACAGGGTGGGGCTCTGGGGCCAACGTCCTGACTTTC. Its translation: CASSYTGWGSGANVLTF. The complete variable domain, with remaining parts taken from reference TRBV5-1 and TRBJ2-6, reads KAGVTQTPRYLIKTRGQQVTLSCSPISGHRSVSWYQQTPGQGLQFLFEYFSETQRNKGNFPGRFSGRQFSNSRSEMNVSTLELGDSALYLCASSYTGWGSGANVLTFGAGSRLTVL.

CDR3 amino acids: CASSDLRDTIYF. The CDR3 DNA reads TGTGCCAGCAGTGACTTGAGAGACACCATATATTTT. The chain recombines TRBV2 with TRBJ1-3; no definite D call. The CDR3 sequence is 12 residues long. V was shortened by 3 bases and J by 8 bases, with 8 bases between the two germline ends. CDR1 SNHLY and CDR2 FYNNEI come from the germline V gene.

CDR3 residues: CASSHTLGIAGGHNEQFF. In nucleotides, the CDR3 is TGTGCCAGCAGCCACACGTTAGGTATAGCGGGGGGACACAATGAGCAGTTCTTC. This chain links TRBV7-8 with TRBJ2-1, with 10 bases lining up with TRBD2. Trimming cost V 5 bases and J 5 bases; bases outside gene matches: 15. Per germline, CDR1 SGHVS and CDR2 FQNEAQ. The CDR3 covers 18 residues. Using reference TRBV7-8 and TRBJ2-1 for the parts outside the CDR3, the full variable domain is GAGVSQSPRYKVAKRGQDVALRCDPISGHVSLFWYQQALGQGPEFLTYFQNEAQLDKSGLPSDRFFAERPEGSVSTLKIQRTQQEDSAVYLCASSHTLGIAGGHNEQFFGPGTRLTVL.

This chain uses TRBV9 with TRBJ2-3; 10 bases agree with TRBD2. The V gene's germline CDR1 is SGDLS and CDR2 YYNGEE. The CDR3 runs 16 residues. V was pared by 0 bases and J by 1 base, with 2 bases of the junction left unmatched. CDR3 sequence: CASSVGSGGGTDTQYF. The CDR3 coding sequence is TGTGCCAGCAGCGTAGGGAGCGGGGGGGGCACAGATACGCAGTATTTT.

Only one count was recorded for this clone. This sequence joins TRBV7-2 and TRBJ2-1; 9 nucleotides match TRBD2. V was pared by 2 bases and J by 4 bases, with 3 bases of the junction left unmatched. Germline-derived CDR1 and CDR2 are SGHTA and FQGNSA. This CDR3 comprises 15 residues. The CDR3 sequence is CASSLLAGGYNEQFF. The DNA of the CDR3 is TGTGCCAGCAGCTTACTGGCGGGGGGGTACAATGAGCAGTTCTTC.

The chain couples TRBV7-9 to TRBJ2-5, with 8 bases fitting TRBD1. The CDR3 totals 15 residues. CDR1 SEHNR and CDR2 FQNEAQ come from the germline V gene (reference sequence). V gave up 5 bases and J gave up 2 bases; unmatched junction bases: 7. The DNA of the CDR3 is TGTGCCAGCAGCCAGGACAGGGTCACGCAAGAGACCCAGTACTTC. It is translated as CASSQDRVTQETQYF.

The rearrangement links TRBV5-1 to TRBJ1-1; no clear D. V lost 4 bases, J lost 4 bases, and 17 bases lay in between. The CDR3 covers 15 residues. The germline gives CDR1 SGHRS, CDR2 YFSETQ. CDR3 sequence: CASSPLGGRTTEAFF. CDR3 in DNA: TGCGCCAGCAGCCCCCTGGGAGGGCGGACCACTGAAGCTTTCTTT.

In the case of this clone: The same CDR3 can be traced to other DNA sequences in this sample. V gene TRBV7-9 combines with J gene TRBJ2-2, with D hard to call. From germline, CDR1 is SEHNR and CDR2 FQNEAQ (reference sequence). This CDR3 has 13 amino acids. Trimming left V 5 bases short and J 7 bases short, with 11 bases between. CDR3 loop: CASSPNSGGELFF. The CDR3 region has the DNA TGTGCCAGCAGCCCCAATAGTGGCGGGGAGCTGTTTTTT.

The rearrangement uses TRBV9 and TRBJ2-7, with 14 bases aligning to TRBD2. The ends lost 2 bases at V and 0 bases at J; junction bases unmatched: 4. CDR1 is SGDLS, CDR2 YYNGEE, per germline. The CDR3 has 17 amino acids. CDR3 region: CASSVGLAGAISYEQYF. The CDR3 DNA reads TGTGCCAGCAGCGTGGGACTAGCGGGAGCAATCTCCTACGAGCAGTACTTC.